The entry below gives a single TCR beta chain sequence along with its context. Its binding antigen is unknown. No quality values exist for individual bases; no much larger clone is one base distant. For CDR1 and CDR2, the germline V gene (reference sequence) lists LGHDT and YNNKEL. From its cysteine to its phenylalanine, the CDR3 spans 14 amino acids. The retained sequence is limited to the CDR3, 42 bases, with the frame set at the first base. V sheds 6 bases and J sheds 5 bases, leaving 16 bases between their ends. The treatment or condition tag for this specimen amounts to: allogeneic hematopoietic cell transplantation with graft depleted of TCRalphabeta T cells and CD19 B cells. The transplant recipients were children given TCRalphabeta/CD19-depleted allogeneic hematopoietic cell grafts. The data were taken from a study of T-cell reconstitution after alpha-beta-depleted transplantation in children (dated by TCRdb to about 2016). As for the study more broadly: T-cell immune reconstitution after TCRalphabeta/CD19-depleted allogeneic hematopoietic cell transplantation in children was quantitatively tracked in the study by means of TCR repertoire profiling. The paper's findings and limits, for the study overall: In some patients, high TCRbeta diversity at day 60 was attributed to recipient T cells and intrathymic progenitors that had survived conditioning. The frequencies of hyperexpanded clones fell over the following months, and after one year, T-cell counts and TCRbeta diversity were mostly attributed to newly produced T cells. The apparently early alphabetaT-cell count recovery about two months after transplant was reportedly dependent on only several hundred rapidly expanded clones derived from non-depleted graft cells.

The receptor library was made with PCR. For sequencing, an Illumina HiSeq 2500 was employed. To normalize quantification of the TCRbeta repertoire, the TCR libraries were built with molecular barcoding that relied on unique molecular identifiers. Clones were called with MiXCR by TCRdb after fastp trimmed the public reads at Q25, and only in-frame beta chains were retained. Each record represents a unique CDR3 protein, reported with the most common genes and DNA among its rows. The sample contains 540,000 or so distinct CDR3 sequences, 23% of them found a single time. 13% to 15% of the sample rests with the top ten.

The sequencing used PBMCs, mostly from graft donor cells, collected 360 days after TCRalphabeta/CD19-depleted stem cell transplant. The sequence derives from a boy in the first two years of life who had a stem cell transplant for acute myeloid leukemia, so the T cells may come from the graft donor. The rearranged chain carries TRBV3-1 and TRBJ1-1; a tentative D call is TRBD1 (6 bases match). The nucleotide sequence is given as TGTGCCAGCAGACGTCAGGGGAGTGGAACTGAAGCTTTCTTT. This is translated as CASRRQGSGTEAFF.